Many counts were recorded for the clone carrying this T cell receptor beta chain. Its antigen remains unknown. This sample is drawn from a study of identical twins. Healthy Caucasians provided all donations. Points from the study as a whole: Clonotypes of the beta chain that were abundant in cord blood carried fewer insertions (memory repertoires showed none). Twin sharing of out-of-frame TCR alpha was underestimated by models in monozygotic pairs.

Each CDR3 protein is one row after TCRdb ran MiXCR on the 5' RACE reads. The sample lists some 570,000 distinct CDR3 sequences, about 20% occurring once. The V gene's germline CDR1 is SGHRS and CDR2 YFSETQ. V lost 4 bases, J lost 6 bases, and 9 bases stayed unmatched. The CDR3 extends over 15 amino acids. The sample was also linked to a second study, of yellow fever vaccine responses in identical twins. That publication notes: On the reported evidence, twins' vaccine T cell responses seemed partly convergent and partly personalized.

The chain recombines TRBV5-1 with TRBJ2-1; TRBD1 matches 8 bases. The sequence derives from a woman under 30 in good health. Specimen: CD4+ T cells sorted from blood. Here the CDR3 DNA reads TGCGCCAGCAGCCTGCCCTTTACAGGGGGCAATGAGCAGTTCTTC. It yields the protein CASSLPFTGGNEQFF.